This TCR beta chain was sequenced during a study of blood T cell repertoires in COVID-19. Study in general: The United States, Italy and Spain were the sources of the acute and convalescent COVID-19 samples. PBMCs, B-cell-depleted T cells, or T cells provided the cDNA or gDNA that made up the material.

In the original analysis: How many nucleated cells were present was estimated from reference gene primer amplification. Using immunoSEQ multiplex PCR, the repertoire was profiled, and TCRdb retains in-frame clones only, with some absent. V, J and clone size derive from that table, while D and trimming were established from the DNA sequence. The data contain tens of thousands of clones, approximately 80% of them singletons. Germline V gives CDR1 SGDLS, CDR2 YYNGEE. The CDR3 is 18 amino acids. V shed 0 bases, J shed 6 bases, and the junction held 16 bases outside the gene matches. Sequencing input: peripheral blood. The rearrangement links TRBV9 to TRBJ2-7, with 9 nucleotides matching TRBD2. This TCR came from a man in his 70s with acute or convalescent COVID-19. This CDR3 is CASSVAAGGAPARSEQYF. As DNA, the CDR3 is TGTGCCAGCAGCGTAGCCGCGGGGGGGGCACCCGCGAGGAGCGAGCAGTACTTC.